The 24 T cell receptor beta chains below come from one sample, sequenced in a study of Ad26.COV2.S vaccination and SARS-CoV-2 variants. Repertoires were generated with immunoSEQ multiplex PCR, while TCRdb's copy carries only in-frame clones and drops some. The data show 410,000 or so clones, 92% seen once. As to treatment: around 19 received Ad26.COV2.S at low or high dose, single or two shots; about 5 received placebo; per-sample allocation not given. The study sampled participants on day 63 after the first vaccine or placebo injection. Here the sequenced sample was peripheral blood, taken in a trial of Ad26.COV2.S vaccine versus placebo. The source is a person aged 18-65 years who received the Ad26.COV2.S COVID-19 vaccine or a placebo.

About this clone: Its ends do not fully match the called genes, so a read error is possible. V and J are TRBV28 and TRBJ1-2, with 9 bases identical to TRBD1. The CDR3 runs to 12 residues. Per germline, CDR1 MDHEN and CDR2 SYDVKM. This CDR3 is CASSLPGQGYYF. The CDR3, as DNA: TGTGCCAGCAGCCTACCGGGACAGGGATATTACTTC.

The chain uses TRBV5-1 and TRBJ2-1; possible D gene TRBD2, 6 bases. Trimming took off 4 bases at V and 2 bases at J, with 19 bases between the two ends. CDR3 length: 17 amino acids. The germline gives CDR1 SGHRS, CDR2 YFSETQ. CDR3 in DNA: TGCGCCAGCAGCCTACTGCGTGGGGGGATTACCTACAATGAGCAGTTCTTC. It specifies CASSLLRGGITYNEQFF.

The CDR3 nucleotides read TGTGCCAGCAGTCCTCACCGAGTGGGAGGGGTTCTCTACAATGAGCAGTTCTTC. Amino acids: CASSPHRVGGVLYNEQFF. The chain carries TRBV9 and TRBJ2-1, with 7 positions matching TRBD2. With V trimmed by 5 bases and J by 3 bases, 17 bases remained unmatched. CDR3 length: 18 amino acids. Germline CDR1 SGDLS, CDR2 YYNGEE. Full variable domain (outside the CDR3, taken from reference TRBV9 and TRBJ2-1): DSGVTQTPKHLITATGQRVTLRCSPRSGDLSVYWYQQSLDQGLQFLIQYYNGEERAKGNILERFSAQQFPDLHSELNLSSLELGDSALYFCASSPHRVGGVLYNEQFFGPGTRLTVL.

This chain links TRBV18 with TRBJ2-7; tentative D call: TRBD2 (5 bases). The germline V gene has CDR1 KGHSH and CDR2 LQKENI. V was cut by 3 bases and J by 0 bases, with 9 bases left in between. CDR3 size: 14 residues. CDR3 nucleotides: TGTGCCAGCTCACCCGGAGCGGTCTCCTACGAGCAGTACTTC. It encodes CASSPGAVSYEQYF.

The genes are TRBV21-1 and TRBJ1-4. TRBV21-1 represents a pseudogene. The CDR3 runs 18 residues. CDR3: CASSKGEEPRGSNEKLFF. The DNA for the CDR3 is TGTGCCAGCAGCAAAGGAGAAGAACCCCGGGGGAGTAATGAAAAACTGTTTTTT.

V gene TRBV5-8 combines with J gene TRBJ2-3, with 7 bases identical to TRBD1. J was trimmed by 0 bases and V by 2 bases; bases with no gene match: 3. Germline V gene sequence: CDR1 SGHTS, CDR2 YDEGEE. The CDR3 contains 15 residues. Here the CDR3 reads CASSLGGFSTDTQYF. CDR3 in DNA: TGTGCCAGCAGCTTAGGGGGCTTTAGCACAGATACGCAGTATTTT.

The J gene is TRBJ1-5, the V gene TRBV6-2 or TRBV6-3; D not certain. The CDR3 spans 14 residues. Trimming shortened V by 2 bases and J by 4 bases, and 9 bases separated the two germline ends. Germline CDR1 MNHEY, CDR2 SVGEGT. The CDR3 region is CASSYSLQNQPQHF. The CDR3 region has the DNA TGTGCCAGCAGTTACAGCTTACAGAATCAGCCCCAGCATTTT.

The J gene is TRBJ1-6, the V gene TRBV4-3; a weak D match, TRBD1 (5 bases). Germline lookup yields CDR1 LGHNA and CDR2 YSLEER. V was clipped by 4 bases and J by 5 bases, with 12 bases between them. This CDR3 is 15 amino acids long. The CDR3 DNA reads TGCGCCAGCAGCCCCAGGGTTGTCGATAATTCACCCCTCCACTTT. Its translation is CASSPRVVDNSPLHF.

This clone has just one count. The chain has TRBV15 and TRBJ2-5; D ambiguous. The V gene's germline CDR1 is LNHNV and CDR2 YYDKDF (reference sequence). This CDR3 contains 15 residues. V was trimmed by 1 base and J by 1 base, leaving 10 bases between them. CDR3 residues: CATSRGPAVQETQYF. In DNA form, the CDR3 reads TGTGCCACCAGCAGAGGCCCGGCGGTCCAAGAGACCCAGTACTTC.

The V gene is TRBV5-1, the J gene TRBJ2-7, with 7 bases identical to TRBD1. V lost 2 bases, J lost 3 bases, and 5 bases stayed unmatched. CDR3 length: 14 residues. From germline, CDR1 is SGHRS and CDR2 YFSETQ. CDR3 in DNA: TGCGCCAGCAGCTTTGGACCAGGGGGCTACGAGCAGTACTTC. Translation: CASSFGPGGYEQYF.

The rearrangement joins TRBV11-2 to TRBJ2-5; D possibly corresponds to TRBD1 (5 bases). The V end lost 5 bases, the J end lost 0 bases, and 22 bases lay between the germline ends. In germline, CDR1 is SGHAT, CDR2 FQNNGV. This CDR3 has 18 amino acids. The CDR3 protein is CASSPRASSITHQETQYF. The DNA of the CDR3 is TGTGCCAGCAGCCCCAGGGCCTCGTCAATAACCCACCAAGAGACCCAGTACTTC.

This chain uses TRBV7-2 with TRBJ2-7; D may be TRBD2 (7 bases). Germline values: CDR1 SGHTA, CDR2 FQGNSA. Trimming removed 1 base from V and 7 bases from J, with 14 bases in between. The CDR3 covers 14 residues. The CDR3 DNA is TGTGCCAGCAGCTTAGTACGGGGGGCCCCGGAGCAGTACTTC. It yields the protein CASSLVRGAPEQYF.

The gene calls are TRBV29-1 and TRBJ1-4, with D unclear. Germline CDR1 and CDR2: SQVTM and ANQGSEA. Trimming shortened V by 4 bases and J by 10 bases, and 13 bases separated the two germline ends. This CDR3 is 12 amino acids long. The CDR3 DNA follows: TGCAGCGTTGTGAGGCAGGACGGAAAACTGTTTTTT. The encoded protein is CSVVRQDGKLFF.

With regard to this clone: An end of the junction does not agree with germline; a read error may underlie this. V and J are TRBV2 and TRBJ2-1; D is ambiguous. The germline CDR1 and CDR2 sequences are SNHLY and FYNNEI. This CDR3 is built from 10 residues. CDR3 coding DNA: TGTGCCAGCATGGGGAATGAACAGTTCTTC. This codes for CASMGNEQFF.

The chain couples TRBV15 to TRBJ2-5, with 9 bases aligning to TRBD2. Per the germline V gene, CDR1 is LNHNV and CDR2 is YYDKDF (reference sequence). The trim removed 0 bases at V and 2 bases at J, leaving 4 bases unmatched. The CDR3 is 16 amino acids. This chain's CDR3 is CATSRDPAGGQETQYF. In nucleotides, the CDR3 is TGTGCCACCAGCAGAGATCCAGCGGGGGGTCAAGAGACCCAGTACTTC.

This clone was observed once. This chain uses TRBV27 with TRBJ2-5; weak D call: TRBD1 (5 bases). The V gene lost 4 bases and the J gene lost 3 bases, with 15 bases spanning the gap. Germline CDR1 and CDR2: MNHEY and SMNVEV (reference sequence). This CDR3 contains 15 residues. CDR3 DNA sequence: TGTGCCAGCAGTTCCGATAGACAGACGAAAGAGACCCAGTACTTC. Encoded protein: CASSSDRQTKETQYF.

This chain uses TRBV28 with TRBJ1-5, with TRBD1 identical over 7 bases. Germline-derived CDR1 and CDR2 are MDHEN and SYDVKM. The ends lost 0 bases at V and 0 bases at J; junction bases unmatched: 5. The CDR3 loop spans 17 amino acids. CDR3 coding DNA: TGTGCCAGCAGTTTATGGGGGACAGTGAATAGCAATCAGCCCCAGCATTTT. Translating it yields CASSLWGTVNSNQPQHF.

The chain uses TRBV6-5 and TRBJ2-7, with 10 bases identical to TRBD1. With V trimmed by 5 bases and J by 2 bases, 6 bases remained unmatched. CDR1 is MNHEY, CDR2 SVGAGI, per germline. This CDR3 spans 15 amino acids. The CDR3 sequence: CASSPPGTGAYEQYF. In DNA form, the CDR3 reads TGTGCCAGCAGTCCGCCGGGGACAGGGGCCTACGAGCAGTACTTC.

The CDR3 protein is CASSPGTGHTEAFF. The CDR3 DNA sequence: TGTGCCAGCAGCCCGGGGACAGGGCACACTGAAGCTTTCTTT. This chain joins TRBV7-8 and TRBJ1-1, with 9 bases lining up with TRBD1. Looked up from germline, CDR1 is SGHVS and CDR2 is FQNEAQ. CDR3 length: 14 residues. The J segment lost 3 bases and the V segment lost 5 bases, leaving 4 bases of the junction unmatched.

As DNA, the CDR3 is TGTGCCAGCAGTTTCCGAGTAAGCGGGGGTGACAATGAGCAGTTCTTC. Its protein is CASSFRVSGGDNEQFF. The chain recombines TRBV6-6 with TRBJ2-1; 8 bases are shared with TRBD2. CDR1 and CDR2 from the germline V gene are MNHNY and SVGAGI (reference sequence). The CDR3 runs 16 residues. The trim removed 4 bases at V and 5 bases at J, leaving 10 bases unmatched.

With respect to this clone: One end of the junction fails to match germline, which may point to a read error. The V gene is TRBV27, the J gene TRBJ2-7, with D possibly matching TRBD2 (6 bases). Germline V lookup: CDR1 MNHEY, CDR2 SMNVEV (reference sequence). CDR3 length equals 17 residues. This CDR3 is CASRLSLGGFGVYEQYF. The DNA for the CDR3 is TGTGCCAGCAGGTTATCCTTAGGAGGGTTCGGAGTCTACGAGCAGTACTTC.

The gene calls are TRBV9 and TRBJ2-3; D is unclear. The germline V gene encodes CDR1 SGDLS and CDR2 YYNGEE. CDR3 length equals 12 residues. Trimming left V 0 bases short and J 5 bases short, with 4 bases between. CDR3 DNA sequence: TGTGCCAGCAGCGTAGATGAAGATACGCAGTATTTT. This sequence encodes CASSVDEDTQYF.

The chain couples TRBV7-2 to TRBJ2-3; TRBD2 matches 10 bases. The germline gives CDR1 SGHTA, CDR2 FQGNSA. V lost 0 bases, J lost 3 bases, and 6 bases stayed unmatched. The CDR3 has 17 residues. Written as DNA, the CDR3 is TGTGCCAGCAGCTTAGCCCCCAGCGGGGGGGTTACAGATACGCAGTATTTT. Protein sequence: CASSLAPSGGVTDTQYF.

The V gene is TRBV6-5, the J gene TRBJ1-4; D possibly corresponds to TRBD1 (5 bases). The CDR3 covers 13 residues. Germline V gives CDR1 MNHEY, CDR2 SVGAGI. V lost 6 bases and J lost 4, with 9 bases in between. CDR3 nucleotides: TGTGCCAGCAGGGGGCAGTTTAATGAAAAACTGTTTTTT. It specifies CASRGQFNEKLFF.